These T cell receptor beta chains were read from a single sample in a study of blood T cell repertoires in COVID-19. The assay was immunoSEQ multiplex PCR, and TCRdb's table has in-frame clones only and misses some. The data show about 19,000 clones, roughly 88% seen once. The specimen was peripheral blood. The receptors shown here come from a human donor in a cohort sampled during active COVID-19. Each CDR3 is given with its conserved first and last residue. A D gene is named only where the DNA matches it firmly. Clone size is shown for a subset of rows, as once, few, many or a class of expanded clone.

>-|TRBV7-2|-|TRBJ1-1
TGTGCCAGCAGCTTATGGGGGACGACAGGAAACACTGAAGCTTTCTTT
CASSLWGTTGNTEAFF
>-|TRBV13|-|TRBJ1-1
TGTGCCAGCAGCTTAGGCCCGGTCGCCCAACGCGCTTTCTTT
CASSLGPVAQRAFF
>few|TRBV7-3|TRBD2|TRBJ2-3
TGTGCCAGCAGCTCCCCGACTAGCGGGGAAGATACGCAGTATTTT
CASSSPTSGEDTQYF
>-|TRBV5-4|-|TRBJ1-1
TGTGCCAGCAGCTTGTACAGATTGAACACTGAAGCTTTCTTT
CASSLYRLNTEAFF
>-|TRBV11-2|TRBD1|TRBJ1-2
TGTGCCAGCAGCTTAGCCCAGACAGGGGGCCATGGCTACACCTTC
CASSLAQTGGHGYTF
>-|TRBV4-1|TRBD2|TRBJ2-2
TGCGCCAGCAGCCGGACTAGCGGGAGTAGTGTCGGGGAGCTGTTTTTT
CASSRTSGSSVGELFF
>-|TRBV27|-|TRBJ1-5
TGTGCCAGCAGTTCGACAGGTTACAATCAGCCCCAGCATTTT
CASSSTGYNQPQHF
>-|TRBV6-6|-|TRBJ2-5
TGTGCCAGCAGTTACCCGTCGGGGACCCAGTACTTC
CASSYPSGTQYF
>-|TRBV6-2/TRBV6-3|TRBD2|TRBJ2-1
TGTGCCAGCAGTGTGGGACTAGCGGGAGCAAGTGAGCAGTTCTTC
CASSVGLAGASEQFF
>-|TRBV4-2|-|TRBJ1-2
TGTGCCAGCAGCCGTGACAGGAACTATGGCTACACCTTC
CASSRDRNYGYTF
>-|TRBV7-7|-|TRBJ2-5
TGTGCTAGCAGCCCCCGCGGACGGGGTACTGGGAGGGAGACCCAGTACTTC
CASSPRGRGTGRETQYF
>-|TRBV5-6|-|TRBJ1-2
TGTGCCAGCAATTTGGGTCGGCAGGGGATATACTATGGCTACACCTTC
CASNLGRQGIYYGYTF
>-|TRBV11-3|TRBD2|TRBJ2-1
TGTGCCAGCAGCCCCTCACTTCGCGGGAGGGGGTCGGGTGAGCAGTTCTTC
CASSPSLRGRGSGEQFF
>-|TRBV25-1|TRBD1|TRBJ2-1
TGTGCCAGCAGTATTGGGACAGGGTTGGACAATGAGCAGTTCTTC
CASSIGTGLDNEQFF
>-|TRBV4-2|-|TRBJ2-7
TGTGCCAGCAGCCAAGATTCGAGGGCCGGGGACGAGCAGTACTTC
CASSQDSRAGDEQYF
>-|TRBV28|TRBD1|TRBJ1-6
TGTGCCAGCAGTTCTACACAGGGGGCTAATTCACCCCTCCACTTT
CASSSTQGANSPLHF
>-|TRBV18|TRBD2|TRBJ2-7
TGTGCCAGCTCCCGGACTAGCGGGACCTACGAGCAGTACTTC
CASSRTSGTYEQYF
>-|TRBV25-1|-|TRBJ1-5
TGTGCCAGCTCCGGAGCAGGCTGGCAGGGCAGCAATCAGCCCCAGCATTTT
CASSGAGWQGSNQPQHF
>-|TRBV5-1|-|TRBJ1-1
TGCGCCAGCAGCCGGAGGGGAAGTGGGGGCACTGAAGCTTTCTTT
CASSRRGSGGTEAFF
>-|TRBV7-9|-|TRBJ2-1
TGTGCCAGCAGCCGCGAGGCGGGCCTCAACAATGAGCAGTTCTTC
CASSREAGLNNEQFF
>-|TRBV6-2/TRBV6-3|-|TRBJ2-3
TGTGCCAGCAGTTACAATCCTGTGGATACGCAGTATTTT
CASSYNPVDTQYF
>-|TRBV12-3/TRBV12-4|-|TRBJ2-5
TGTGCCAGCAGTGGTGTAGCGCGTGAGACCCAGTACTTC
CASSGVARETQYF
>-|TRBV7-2|TRBD2|TRBJ2-1
TGTGCCAGCAGCCCCGGACTAGCAGGGGCCAATGAGCAGTTCTTC
CASSPGLAGANEQFF
>-|TRBV28|-|TRBJ2-5
TGTGCCGGAGGGACCGGCAAGCGGGAGACCCAGTACTTC
CAGGTGKRETQYF
>-|TRBV14|-|TRBJ1-2
TGTGCCAGCAGCCCTCCGGGCCGGGGCTATGGCTACACCTTC
CASSPPGRGYGYTF
>-|TRBV7-8|TRBD2|TRBJ2-3
TGTGCCAGCAGCTTACCGGGACTAGCTTCCACAGATACGCAGTATTTT
CASSLPGLASTDTQYF
>-|TRBV4-1|-|TRBJ1-1
TGCGCCAGCAGCCAAGTCGGAGCAGGGCCGCAGGCTGAAGCTTTCTTT
CASSQVGAGPQAEAFF
>-|TRBV6-6|TRBD1|TRBJ1-2
TGTGCCAGCAGTCGACGGGACAGCGAACTACCTAACTATGGCTACACCTTC
CASSRRDSELPNYGYTF
>-|TRBV20-1|-|TRBJ1-2
TGCAGTGCTAGTTTGGGCGGGTATAACTATGGCTACACCTTC
CSASLGGYNYGYTF
>-|TRBV6-5|-|TRBJ1-2
TGTGCCAGCAGGGGGGGGGACAACAGAAACTATGGCTACACCTTC
CASRGGDNRNYGYTF
>-|TRBV11-2|TRBD2|TRBJ2-7
TGTGCCAGCAGCCCGGTTAGGACACTAGCGGGCGAGCAGTACTTC
CASSPVRTLAGEQYF
>once|TRBV6-5|-|TRBJ1-2
TGTGCCACTCAGGGGAGTTTGGGCTATGGCTACACCTTC
CATQGSLGYGYTF
>-|TRBV30|TRBD1|TRBJ1-2
TGTGCCTGGGGTCAAGGGGCAGGGGGCCGGGTGGTTACTAACTATGGCTACACCTTC
CAWGQGAGGRVVTNYGYTF
>-|TRBV19|TRBD1|TRBJ2-2
TGTGCCAGTAGTATCACAGGGGCGAACACCGGGGAGCTGTTTTTT
CASSITGANTGELFF
>-|TRBV7-7|-|TRBJ2-2
TGTGCTAGCAGCCCCGGCGTGACTTACACCGGGGAGCTGTTTTTT
CASSPGVTYTGELFF
>-|TRBV6-2/TRBV6-3|-|TRBJ2-2
TGTGCCAGCAGTTACCCGCCTGGAGGGAACACCGGGGAGCTGTTTTTT
CASSYPPGGNTGELFF
>-|TRBV5-1|TRBD1|TRBJ2-1
TGCGCCAGCAGCTTGACACAGGGGGTCTACAATGAGCAGTTCTTC
CASSLTQGVYNEQFF
>-|TRBV2|TRBD1|TRBJ1-2
TGTGCCAGCAGTATACCGGGACAGGGGGACTATGGCTACACCTTC
CASSIPGQGDYGYTF
>few|TRBV5-5|-|TRBJ1-6
TGTGCCAGCAGCTTGGTCCCCGGGGAGTTGGGATCACCCCTCCACTTT
CASSLVPGELGSPLHF
>few|TRBV7-9|-|TRBJ1-3
TGTGCCAGCAGCTTAAGTACAGGCTCTGGAAACACCATATATTTT
CASSLSTGSGNTIYF
>-|TRBV5-6|-|TRBJ2-1
TGTGCCAGCAGGAAGAAACAGGGTTTGGATGAGCAGTTCTTC
CASRKKQGLDEQFF
>-|TRBV6-1|-|TRBJ1-5
TGTGCCAGCAGTGAATTAGGCGGCGGCAATCAGCCCCAGCATTTT
CASSELGGGNQPQHF
>-|TRBV4-2|TRBD1|TRBJ1-1
TGTGCCAGCAGCCAAGATCTTTTCAACATAGGGGGCAGGGCTGAAGCTTTCTTT
CASSQDLFNIGGRAEAFF
>-|TRBV7-9|-|TRBJ2-7
TGTGCCAGCAGCTTAGTTTTCTCCCTGAGCTCCTACGAGCAGTACTTC
CASSLVFSLSSYEQYF
>-|TRBV19|TRBD1|TRBJ2-6
TGTGCCAGTAGAGGAGATAGACAGGGGGTCACTATCTCTGGGGCCAACGTCCTGACTTTC
CASRGDRQGVTISGANVLTF
>-|TRBV27|TRBD2|TRBJ2-1
TGTGCCAGCAGTTCCCGGACTAGCTCGCATGAGCAGTTCTTC
CASSSRTSSHEQFF
>-|TRBV5-4|-|TRBJ2-7
TGTGCCAGCAGAGGGGCCGGGACAACCTACGAGCAGTACTTC
CASRGAGTTYEQYF
>-|TRBV7-3|TRBD2|TRBJ2-3
TGTGCCAGCAGTTCACCCACCATAAATAGCGGGAATCACACAGATACGCAGTATTTT
CASSSPTINSGNHTDTQYF
>-|TRBV5-1|TRBD2|TRBJ2-3
TGCGCCAGCAGCTTGGGACTAGCGGGCACAGATACGCAGTATTTT
CASSLGLAGTDTQYF
>-|TRBV4-3|-|TRBJ2-3
TGCGCCAGCAGCCAAGGCGACTCCTTCGGCACAGATACGCAGTATTTT
CASSQGDSFGTDTQYF